Included here is one T cell receptor beta chain sequence, with context. The antigen is not known. This sample was included in a study of T cells expressing NK-cell markers. Study at large: It was sorted CD3+CD56+NKG2C+, CD3+CD56+NKG2C- and CD3+CD56-NKG2C+ T cells that supplied the TCR beta repertoires. Study findings and constraints: Five or six donors showed dominant NKG2C+ clonotypes comprising about 1.0-8% of their CD8+ T cells.

CDR3 size: 14 residues. Using the 5' RACE reads, TCRdb records one entry per CDR3 protein without DNA. In all, the sample yields roughly 390,000 distinct CDR3 sequences. V is TRBV12-3 or TRBV12-4 and J is TRBJ2-3. The sequenced sample was blood T cells: a sorted CD56 or NKG2C T cell subset, CD4+ or CD8+ T cells, or bulk PBMC T cells (not recorded which). The clonotype was recovered from a woman aged 45-60 years in good health. CDR3 residues: CASSLARGTDTQYF.